A single sample is the source of the 8 T cell receptor beta chains below, sequenced in a study of persistence of HIV-infected CD4 T cells. Cells were stimulated nonspecifically with anti-CD3/anti-CD28 magnetic beads. CD4+ T cells upregulating both CD40 ligand and CD69 were sorted as responding cells. For these receptors, no antigen is known. The libraries were made with immunoSEQ version 4 in survey mode. Libraries were prepared by immunoSEQ multiplex PCR; TCRdb keeps only in-frame clonotypes and omits some of them. The data show tens of thousands of clones, about 88% seen once. Sequenced here: CD4+ T cells sorted from PBMCs after approximately 19-hour stimulation, sampled from a patient who received antiretroviral therapy. These receptors originate from an adult woman with HIV who was CMV-seropositive.

This rearrangement joins TRBV6-5 to TRBJ1-5, with TRBD1 identical over 10 bases. The CDR3 is made up of 15 amino acids. CDR1 MNHEY and CDR2 SVGAGI come from the germline V gene. The trim removed 7 bases at V and 5 bases at J, leaving 8 bases unmatched. The CDR3 loop reads CASTSDRGQDQPQHF. The CDR3 DNA follows: TGTGCCAGCACCTCTGACAGGGGGCAGGATCAGCCCCAGCATTTT.

The chain is built from TRBV12-3 or TRBV12-4 and TRBJ2-2; a possible D gene is TRBD2 (6 bases). The CDR3 has 13 residues. V lost 5 bases and J lost 6, with 10 bases in between. CDR3 protein: CASSTTRSGELFF. The CDR3 DNA reads as TGTGCCAGCAGTACGACTAGATCCGGGGAGCTGTTTTTT.

The V and J genes are TRBV19 and TRBJ1-4, with D perhaps TRBD1 (5 bases). Germline V gives CDR1 LNHDA, CDR2 SQIVND (reference sequence). The CDR3 sequence is 14 residues long. The ends were cut back, 5 bases at V and 5 bases at J, with 12 bases in the middle. CDR3 region: CASSSRQSNEKLFF. CDR3 DNA sequence: TGTGCCAGTAGTTCCCGACAGTCGAATGAAAAACTGTTTTTT.

As regards this clone: The sample carries other DNA sequences with the same CDR3. CDR3 amino acids: CAWSRTGGWTEAFF. CDR3 bases: TGTGCCTGGAGCAGAACAGGGGGATGGACTGAAGCTTTCTTT. V and J are TRBV30 and TRBJ1-1; 8 bases align to TRBD1. Germline-derived CDR1 and CDR2 are GTSNPN and SVGIG (reference sequence). The CDR3 loop spans 14 amino acids. The V and J ends lost 3 bases and 5 bases, in that order; junction bases with no gene match: 8. The full variable domain, with the rest looked up from reference TRBV30 and TRBJ1-1, is SQTIHQWPATLVQPVGSPLSLECTVEGTSNPNLYWYRQAAGRGLQLLFYSVGIGQISSEVPQNLSASRPQDRQFILSSKKLLLSDSGFYLCAWSRTGGWTEAFFGQGTRLTVV.

This clone showed up just a few times. This chain connects TRBV6-5 to TRBJ1-6, with 10 bases fitting TRBD1. CDR1 is MNHEY, CDR2 SVGAGI, per germline. CDR3 size: 14 residues. J gave up 10 bases and V 2 bases, and 2 bases lay outside the gene matches. CDR3 loop: CASSYGTGASPLHF. CDR3 sequence (DNA): TGTGCCAGCAGTTACGGGACAGGGGCCTCACCCCTCCACTTT.

The V call is TRBV6-1, the J call TRBJ2-7; D gene unclear. The CDR3 is 11 amino acids. Germline V gene sequence: CDR1 MNHNS, CDR2 SASEGT. V shed 3 bases and J shed 5 bases, with 5 bases lying between them. In nucleotides, the CDR3 is TGTGCCAGCAGTGAGAGGAACGAGCAGTACGTC. This codes for CASSERNEQYV.

The J gene is TRBJ1-2, the V gene TRBV11-3; TRBD1 aligns across 10 bases. The germline V gene encodes CDR1 SGHNT and CDR2 YENEEA. CDR3 length: 13 residues. The trim removed 5 bases at V and 10 bases at J, leaving 7 bases unmatched. As DNA, the CDR3 is TGTGCCAGCAGCGGAAGGACAGGGGGTCTCTACACCTTC. Amino acids: CASSGRTGGLYTF.

The CDR3: CASSIERRGEAFF. The CDR3 DNA follows: TGTGCCAGTAGTATAGAAAGACGGGGTGAAGCTTTCTTT. The chain carries TRBV19 and TRBJ1-1; D ambiguous. The ends were cut back, 0 bases at V and 7 bases at J, with 9 bases in the middle. CDR3 length equals 13 residues. Germline loops: CDR1 LNHDA, CDR2 SQIVND (reference sequence). Combining the CDR3 with reference TRBV19 and TRBJ1-1 gives the whole variable domain DGGITQSPKYLFRKEGQNVTLSCEQNLNHDAMYWYRQDPGQGLRLIYYSQIVNDFQKGDIAEGYSVSREKKESFPLTVTSAQKNPTAFYLCASSIERRGEAFFGQGTRLTVV.